This T cell receptor beta chain derives from a study of control samples from healthy donors and cancer patients. Clones were read by immunoSEQ multiplex PCR, and TCRdb kept only the in-frame ones, dropping some. There are fewer than 90,000 clones in the sample; about 93% occur only once, and about 6.2% lies in the top ten. V shed 6 bases, J shed 4 bases, and the junction held 7 bases outside the gene matches. CDR1 SGHAT and CDR2 FQNNGV come from the germline V gene. The CDR3 sequence is 15 residues long. The specimen sequenced was blood. The chain employs TRBV11-2 and TRBJ1-3, with 9 bases aligning to TRBD1. The source of this sequence is a woman aged 35 to 49 in good health. The chain's CDR3 is CASRSQGAYGNTIYF. The CDR3 DNA follows: TGTGCCAGCAGATCACAGGGGGCTTACGGAAACACCATATATTTT.